The 2 T cell receptor beta chains reported below all come from one sample, sequenced in a study of control samples from healthy donors and cancer patients. Method: immunoSEQ multiplex PCR; TCRdb's copy keeps in-frame clones and lacks some. The sample has a few hundred thousand clones, 75% to 95% seen once. The sample comprised PBMCs. These receptor sequences come from a man in his forties with head and neck cancer.

Notes on this clone: Other nucleotide sequences in the sample specify the same CDR3. The rearrangement links TRBV6-1 to TRBJ2-1, with D uncertain. Per the germline V gene, CDR1 is MNHNS and CDR2 is SASEGT. V was clipped by 2 bases and J by 8 bases, with 7 bases between them. There are 12 residues in the CDR3. Here the CDR3 reads CASSELGYEQFF. The CDR3 nucleotides read TGTGCCAGCAGTGAATTGGGGTATGAGCAGTTCTTC.

The chain has TRBV11-2 and TRBJ2-2; no definite D call. The CDR3 is 12 residues long. The ends were cut back, 5 bases at V and 6 bases at J, with 7 bases in the middle. Germline CDR1 SGHAT, CDR2 FQNNGV. The CDR3 loop is CASSLQAGELFF. In DNA, the CDR3 is TGTGCCAGCAGCCTTCAAGCCGGGGAGCTGTTTTTT.